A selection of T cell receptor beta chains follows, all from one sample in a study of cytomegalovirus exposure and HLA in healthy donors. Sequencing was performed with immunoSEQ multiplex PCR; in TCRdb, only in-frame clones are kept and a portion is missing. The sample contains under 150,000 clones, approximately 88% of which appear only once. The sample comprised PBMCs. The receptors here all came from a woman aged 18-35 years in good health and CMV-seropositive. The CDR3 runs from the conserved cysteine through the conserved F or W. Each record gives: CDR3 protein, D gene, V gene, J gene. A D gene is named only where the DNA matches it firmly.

CDR3 protein: CASSTNRGPGETQYF
D gene: TRBD1
V gene: TRBV7-2
J gene: TRBJ2-5

CDR3 protein: CASSPIGDRTTEAFF
D gene: TRBD1
V gene: TRBV5-6
J gene: TRBJ1-1

CDR3 protein: CASRSGLAAQETQYF
D gene: TRBD2
V gene: TRBV5-1
J gene: TRBJ2-5

CDR3 protein: CASSLSGGGEQYF
D gene: -
V gene: TRBV28
J gene: TRBJ2-7

CDR3 protein: CASSLAQGQGFIEAFF
D gene: TRBD1
V gene: TRBV5-1
J gene: TRBJ1-1

CDR3 protein: CAISEGGNTEAFF
D gene: -
V gene: TRBV10-3
J gene: TRBJ1-1

CDR3 protein: CASSYGHEQFF
D gene: -
V gene: TRBV6-5
J gene: TRBJ2-1

CDR3 protein: CASSPGSVRGYGYTF
D gene: -
V gene: TRBV6-5
J gene: TRBJ1-2

CDR3 protein: CAWSVPGGMTEAFF
D gene: -
V gene: TRBV30
J gene: TRBJ1-1

CDR3 protein: CASSEQGGYGYTF
D gene: -
V gene: TRBV2
J gene: TRBJ1-2

CDR3 protein: CASSLVMAPGQLMYEQYF
D gene: TRBD1
V gene: TRBV5-1
J gene: TRBJ2-7

CDR3 protein: CASSLIGGGSSTGELFF
D gene: -
V gene: TRBV27
J gene: TRBJ2-2

CDR3 protein: CAWSVRLLSGGEQFF
D gene: TRBD2
V gene: TRBV30
J gene: TRBJ2-1

CDR3 protein: CAWSVGGRWGTEAFF
D gene: TRBD1
V gene: TRBV30
J gene: TRBJ1-1

CDR3 protein: CASSPGSFTDTQYF
D gene: -
V gene: TRBV27
J gene: TRBJ2-3

CDR3 protein: CASSITVYEQFF
D gene: -
V gene: TRBV28
J gene: TRBJ2-1

CDR3 protein: CASSYLEISQETQYF
D gene: -
V gene: TRBV6-5
J gene: TRBJ2-5

CDR3 protein: CASSLRSTSGKRSYNEQFF
D gene: TRBD2
V gene: TRBV18
J gene: TRBJ2-1

CDR3 protein: CASSVTGGLGNEQFF
D gene: -
V gene: TRBV6-4
J gene: TRBJ2-1

CDR3 protein: CASKSQTSGGLQFF
D gene: TRBD2
V gene: TRBV6-5
J gene: TRBJ2-1